One and the same sample provided the 6 T cell receptor beta chains below, sequenced in a study of cytomegalovirus exposure and HLA in healthy donors. Primers included in the PCR were 60 Vbeta and 13 Jbeta primers. Repertoires were generated with immunoSEQ multiplex PCR, while TCRdb's copy carries only in-frame clones and drops some. The table records 95,000 to 150,000 clones, about 8% of them present only once. The material sequenced was PBMCs. All receptors come from a woman aged 40 to 50 in good health and CMV-seropositive.

The chain carries TRBV28 and TRBJ2-1; D is perhaps TRBD1 (6 bases). The germline gives CDR1 MDHEN, CDR2 SYDVKM. CDR3 length: 13 residues. Trimming pared 6 bases from V and 8 bases from J, leaving 14 bases between. The CDR3: CASRGAGSDEQFF. CDR3 DNA: TGTGCCAGCAGGGGGGCAGGGAGCGATGAGCAGTTCTTC. Full variable domain (rest looked up from reference TRBV28 and TRBJ2-1): DVKVTQSSRYLVKRTGEKVFLECVQDMDHENMFWYRQDPGLGLRLIYFSYDVKMKEKGDIPEGYSVSREKKERFSLILESASTNQTSMYLCASRGAGSDEQFFGPGTRLTVL.

The rearrangement uses TRBV7-3 and TRBJ1-2; D call uncertain. The CDR3 runs 15 residues. Looked up from germline, CDR1 is SGHTA and CDR2 is FQGTGA. V lost 2 bases and J 2 bases, leaving 12 bases between the germline ends. The DNA for the CDR3 is TGTGCCAGCAGCTTATCCCCAGGTTCGAACTATGGCTACACCTTC. Translation gives CASSLSPGSNYGYTF.

The V gene is TRBV7-6, the J gene TRBJ2-2; possible D gene TRBD2, 6 bases. This CDR3 has 15 residues. Germline CDR1 is SGHVS and CDR2 is FNYEAQ. V lost 1 base to trimming and J lost 4 bases, with 10 bases between them. CDR3 residues: CASSLGGETTGELFF. The CDR3, as DNA: TGTGCCAGCAGCTTAGGGGGGGAAACCACCGGGGAGCTGTTTTTT.

This clone has a handful of counts. The chain couples TRBV10-3 to TRBJ1-1, with a weak D call TRBD1 (5 bases). Between the trimmed V and J ends, which lost 4 bases and 2 bases, there was a span of 14 bases. This CDR3 is built from 15 residues. Germline CDR1 ENHRY, CDR2 SYGVKD. CDR3 region: CAISGLLGGNTEAFF. CDR3 bases: TGTGCCATCAGTGGCCTCTTGGGGGGAAACACTGAAGCTTTCTTT.

This clone was counted between two and nine times. The chain joins TRBV11-2 to TRBJ2-1, with 7 positions matching TRBD1. From germline, CDR1 is SGHAT and CDR2 FQNNGV. The CDR3 has 15 amino acids. Trimming at V came to 5 bases and at J to 0 bases, leaving 4 bases not matched to a gene. This CDR3 reads CASSRGQRSYNEQFF. CDR3 nucleotides: TGTGCCAGCAGCCGGGGACAGCGCTCCTACAATGAGCAGTTCTTC.

This clone was detected a few times. This chain joins TRBV5-4 and TRBJ2-7; the match to TRBD2 covers 11 bases. This CDR3 has 15 residues. In germline, CDR1 is SGHNT, CDR2 YYREEE (reference sequence). With 1 base clipped from V and 4 bases from J, the junction kept 4 bases outside the gene matches. CDR3 amino acids: CASSLWTSGSYEQYF. The CDR3 bases are TGTGCCAGCAGCTTGTGGACTAGCGGGTCGTACGAGCAGTACTTC.